Sequencing of this T cell receptor beta chain was carried out in a study of blood T cell repertoires in COVID-19. Study as a whole: Some COVID-19 samples were acute and others convalescent; all came from the United States, Italy and Spain.

In terms of age and location, participants ranged from about 18 to 89 years and lived in about 25 US areas. Grouping used clinical history reported by participants in a survey and questionnaire. The ends were cut back, 2 bases at V and 0 bases at J, with 11 bases in the middle. Germline CDR1 and CDR2: MNHEY and SVGAGI. The CDR3 loop spans 15 amino acids. In the original analysis: Amplification with reference gene primers provided the estimates of nucleated cell counts. Repertoires were generated with immunoSEQ multiplex PCR, while TCRdb's copy carries only in-frame clones and drops some. The DNA gave D and trimming, while V, J and clone size come from that table. The sample lists about 150,000 clones; around 80% were seen once.

Sequencing was carried out using PBMCs or T cells enriched from blood (not recorded which). The clonotype comes from a man aged 50 to 60 who had recovered from COVID-19. The chain recombines TRBV6-5 with TRBJ2-7, with D possibly TRBD1 on 6 matching bases. CDR3 residues: CASSYDYRASYEQYF. The CDR3 DNA follows: TGTGCCAGCAGTTACGATTACAGGGCCTCCTACGAGCAGTACTTC.